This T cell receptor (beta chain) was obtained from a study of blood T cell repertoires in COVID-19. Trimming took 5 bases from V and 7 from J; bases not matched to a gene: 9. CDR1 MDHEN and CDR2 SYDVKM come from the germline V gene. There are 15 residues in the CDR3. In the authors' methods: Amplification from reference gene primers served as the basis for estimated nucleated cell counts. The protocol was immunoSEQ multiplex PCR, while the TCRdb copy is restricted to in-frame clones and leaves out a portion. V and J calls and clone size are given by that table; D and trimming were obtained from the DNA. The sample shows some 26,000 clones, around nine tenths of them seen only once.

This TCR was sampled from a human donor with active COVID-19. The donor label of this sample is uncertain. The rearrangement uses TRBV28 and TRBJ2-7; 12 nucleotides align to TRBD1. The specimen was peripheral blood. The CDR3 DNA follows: TGTGCCAGCAGTACGTCCGGGACAGGGGGCAGGGAGCAGTACTTC. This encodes CASSTSGTGGREQYF.